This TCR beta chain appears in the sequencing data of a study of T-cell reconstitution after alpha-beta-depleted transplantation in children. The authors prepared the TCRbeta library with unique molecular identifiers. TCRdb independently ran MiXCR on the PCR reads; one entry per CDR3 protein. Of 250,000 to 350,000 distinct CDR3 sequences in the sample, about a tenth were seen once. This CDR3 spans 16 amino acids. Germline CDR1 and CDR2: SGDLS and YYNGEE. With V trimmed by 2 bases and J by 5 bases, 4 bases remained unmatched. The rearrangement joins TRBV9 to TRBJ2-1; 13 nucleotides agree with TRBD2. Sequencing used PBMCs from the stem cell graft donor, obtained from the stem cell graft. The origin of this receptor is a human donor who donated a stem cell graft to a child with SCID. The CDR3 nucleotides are TGTGCCAGCAGCGTTTCGACTAGCGGGGGGCACAATGAGCAGTTCTTC. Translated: CASSVSTSGGHNEQFF.